The 8 T cell receptor beta chains below come from one sample, sequenced in a study of beta chain features in type 1 diabetes. What was sequenced were expressed TCRB transcripts, since all of the isolated RNA had been reverse transcribed. Produced via immunoSEQ multiplex PCR; TCRdb's table is partial and in-frame only. The table has 900,000 or so clones, around a sixth seen once. Material: naive CD4+ T cells from blood. The source is a woman between 18 and 30 years old in good health.

This clone was seen a handful of times. The chain joins TRBV23-1 to TRBJ2-7; 7 bases line up with TRBD2. TRBV23-1 is identified as an open reading frame with a role that is uncertain. V lost 6 bases, J lost 1 base, and 9 bases stayed unmatched. This CDR3 has 15 amino acids. CDR3 nucleotide sequence: TGCGCCAGCAGCCACACCTGGCGGGAGTCCTACGAGCAGTACTTC. Residues: CASSHTWRESYEQYF.

The chain employs TRBV10-3 and TRBJ1-2; tentatively, D is TRBD1 (5 bases). Germline CDR1 is ENHRY and CDR2 is SYGVKD. Trimming removed 7 bases from V and 8 bases from J, with 20 bases in between. CDR3 length equals 14 residues. CDR3 bases: TGTGCCATCAAATCCGCGGGGGGTTTGGCGGGCTACACCTTC. Translating gives CAIKSAGGLAGYTF.

There are a few counts of this clone. The V call is TRBV28, the J call TRBJ2-5; 10 bases align to TRBD2. CDR1 and CDR2 from the germline V gene are MDHEN and SYDVKM. CDR3 length: 15 residues. With V trimmed by 5 bases and J by 4 bases, 7 bases remained unmatched. In DNA form, the CDR3 reads TGTGCCAGCAGTGCCCAAAGACTAGCGGGAGAGACCCAGTACTTC. Translated: CASSAQRLAGETQYF.

In its sample, this clone was seen a few times. The chain couples TRBV21-1 to TRBJ2-2. TRBV21-1 is shown as a pseudogene. The CDR3 is 15 amino acids. The chain's CDR3 is CASSIGRTHTGELFF. The CDR3 coding sequence is TGTGCCAGCAGCATTGGCAGGACCCACACCGGGGAGCTGTTTTTT.

V usage is TRBV6-6 and J usage is TRBJ2-1, with TRBD2 matching over 15 bases. The CDR3 runs to 15 residues. CDR1 is MNHNY, CDR2 SVGAGI, per germline (reference sequence). The ends lost 6 bases at V and 10 bases at J; junction bases unmatched: 7. The CDR3 DNA reads as TGTGCCAGCAGCCGGGGACTAGCGGGAGGAACCGAGCAGTTCTTC. This codes for CASSRGLAGGTEQFF.

The chain uses TRBV6-4 and TRBJ2-2; D not certain. The CDR3 is made up of 12 amino acids. The germline CDR1 and CDR2 sequences are MRHNA and SNTAGT. V lost 5 bases and J lost 2, with 3 bases in between. CDR3 DNA sequence: TGTGCCAGCAGTCAAAACACCGGGGAGCTGTTTTTT. This translates into CASSQNTGELFF.

The chain is built from TRBV6-6 and TRBJ2-3; D gene ambiguous. This CDR3 has 16 residues. Germline CDR1 and CDR2: MNHNY and SVGAGI (reference sequence). The V and J ends lost 0 bases and 6 bases respectively, with 16 bases between them. Here the CDR3 DNA reads TGTGCCAGCAGTTACTCGCCAGGATCTATCGGGGATACGCAGTATTTT. This translates into CASSYSPGSIGDTQYF.

There are a few counts of this clone. V gene TRBV19 combines with J gene TRBJ1-1, with D unresolved. Trimming took off 6 bases at V and 0 bases at J, with 14 bases between the two ends. CDR3 length: 15 amino acids. Germline CDR1 reads LNHDA; CDR2 reads SQIVND (reference sequence). The CDR3 loop is CASSYKSTMNTEAFF. The CDR3 region has the DNA TGTGCCAGTAGCTATAAGTCTACTATGAACACTGAAGCTTTCTTT.